The 22 T cell receptor beta chains below all came from one sample that was sequenced in a study of T cells in Graves' hyperthyroidism and ophthalmopathy. TCR beta CDR3 sequences were amplified from RNA transcripts. The HTBI primer set drove a first-round RT-PCR of the TCR CDR3. TCRdb reprocessed the multiplex PCR reads with MiXCR, giving one entry per CDR3 protein. The sample lists about 570,000 distinct CDR3 sequences, about 45% occurring once. Sequenced sample: peripheral blood or thyroid tissue (not recorded which). The receptors derive from an adult woman with Graves' disease, either hyperthyroidism or ophthalmopathy (not recorded which).

The chain links TRBV29-1 to TRBJ2-7; 14 bases are a match to TRBD2. This CDR3 region has 16 residues. Germline V gene lookup returns CDR1 SQVTM and CDR2 ANQGSEA. CDR3 region: CSARDLTSGRVNEQYF. The DNA of the CDR3 is TGCAGTGCTAGAGACCTGACTAGCGGGAGGGTGAACGAGCAGTACTTC.

The J gene is TRBJ1-2, the V gene TRBV2; D may be TRBD1 (6 bases). Germline V CDR1 and CDR2: SNHLY, FYNNEI. Trimming removed 6 bases at V and 4 bases at J, with 15 bases between. This CDR3 comprises 14 residues. The CDR3 sequence is CASRRAGDVYGYTF. CDR3 DNA: TGTGCCAGCAGGAGGGCAGGGGACGTCTATGGCTACACCTTC.

This clonotype was seen many times. The V call is TRBV7-3, the J call TRBJ2-7; no clear D. V was clipped by 2 bases and J by 2 bases, with 7 bases between them. Germline V gives CDR1 SGHTA, CDR2 FQGTGA. There are 13 residues in the CDR3. CDR3 sequence reads: CASSLSSTYEQYF. The CDR3 nucleotides read TGTGCCAGCAGCTTATCGTCAACCTACGAGCAGTACTTC.

This clonotype was counted between two and nine times. V gene TRBV28 combines with J gene TRBJ1-1, with no clear D. Per the germline V gene, CDR1 is MDHEN and CDR2 is SYDVKM. V lost 1 base, J lost 2 bases, and 17 bases lay in between. CDR3 size: 17 residues. The CDR3 protein is CASSLSVSRDRNTEAFF. CDR3 DNA: TGTGCCAGCAGTTTATCGGTCAGCCGAGATAGAAACACTGAAGCTTTCTTT.

V and J are TRBV7-6 and TRBJ2-7, with 7 bases matching TRBD2. The V segment lost 5 bases and the J segment 5 bases; nucleotides outside the gene matches: 12. There are 15 residues in the CDR3. Germline CDR1 and CDR2: SGHVS and FNYEAQ. The CDR3 sequence is CASSPTSRGLDEQYF. CDR3 coding DNA: TGTGCCAGCAGCCCCACATCGCGGGGGTTGGACGAGCAGTACTTC.

This clonotype was detected many times. The chain carries TRBV27 and TRBJ2-7; D is ambiguous. V lost 2 bases, J lost 2 bases, and 7 bases lay in between. CDR1 is MNHEY and CDR2 is SMNVEV in the germline V gene (reference sequence). The CDR3 has 13 amino acids. The CDR3 bases are TGTGCCAGCAGTTTAAAAGGGACCTACGAGCAGTACTTC. It is translated as CASSLKGTYEQYF.

This clonotype was observed at least ten times. V is TRBV19 and J is TRBJ2-5; 9 positions match TRBD2. This CDR3 contains 18 residues. The V and J ends lost 4 bases and 2 bases, in that order; junction bases with no gene match: 14. Germline V lookup: CDR1 LNHDA, CDR2 SQIVND (reference sequence). Written as DNA, the CDR3 is TGTGCCAGTAGTAAATACCCGGTGGTAGCGGGAGTACAAGAGACCCAGTACTTC. As protein: CASSKYPVVAGVQETQYF.

The rearrangement joins TRBV7-8 to TRBJ1-3; a weak D match, TRBD1 (6 bases). The V end lost 5 bases, the J end lost 4 bases, and 12 bases lay between the germline ends. From germline, CDR1 is SGHVS and CDR2 FQNEAQ. This CDR3 has 14 amino acids. The CDR3: CASSPGTPGNTIYF. The CDR3 DNA follows: TGTGCCAGCAGCCCGGGGACACCAGGAAACACCATATATTTT.

This clonotype showed up many times. This rearrangement joins TRBV14 to TRBJ1-1, with unresolved D. The CDR3 loop spans 15 amino acids. V lost 4 bases to trimming and J lost 0 bases, with 12 bases between them. Germline V gives CDR1 SGHDN, CDR2 FVKESK. In nucleotides, the CDR3 is TGTGCCAGCAGCCCCATTGACGTACTGAACACTGAAGCTTTCTTT. Its protein is CASSPIDVLNTEAFF. Full variable domain (missing parts from reference TRBV14 and TRBJ1-1): EAGVTQFPSHSVIEKGQTVTLRCDPISGHDNLYWYRRVMGKEIKFLLHFVKESKQDESGMPNNRFLAERTGGTYSTLKVQPAELEDSGVYFCASSPIDVLNTEAFFGQGTRLTVV.

In the case of this clonotype: Its ends do not fully match the called genes, so a read error is possible. The V gene is TRBV7-2, the J gene TRBJ1-4; D possibly corresponds to TRBD1 (5 bases). CDR1 is SGHTA and CDR2 is FQGNSA in the germline V gene. This CDR3 spans 14 amino acids. CDR3 in DNA: TGCGCCAGCAGCCGTCTCCGGGGGATGGAAAAACTGTTTTTT. This codes for CASSRLRGMEKLFF.

V usage is TRBV7-2 and J usage is TRBJ2-7; TRBD2 matches 13 bases. Germline CDR1 is SGHTA and CDR2 is FQGNSA. V lost 5 bases, J lost 5 bases, and 6 bases stayed unmatched. The CDR3 totals 15 residues. The CDR3 DNA follows: TGTGCCAGCAGCCCCTCGGGACTAGCGGGAAACGAGCAGTACTTC. Translating it yields CASSPSGLAGNEQYF.

This clonotype has a count of ten or more. This chain links TRBV10-2 with TRBJ2-7, with D possibly matching TRBD1 (5 bases). This CDR3 is built from 14 residues. CDR1 is WSHSY, CDR2 SAAADI, per germline. Trimming shortened V by 5 bases and J by 2 bases, and 13 bases separated the two germline ends. The CDR3 here is CASSRAQGTYEQYF. The CDR3 coding sequence is TGCGCCAGCAGTAGGGCCCAGGGCACCTACGAGCAGTACTTC.

This clonotype appeared many times. The rearrangement uses TRBV20-1 and TRBJ2-5; D call uncertain. V lost 1 base, J lost 7 bases, and 10 bases lay in between. This CDR3 spans 12 amino acids. Germline V gene sequence: CDR1 DFQATT, CDR2 SNEGSKA (reference sequence). Here the CDR3 reads CSARAILGTQYF. CDR3 nucleotides: TGCAGTGCTAGAGCCATTCTGGGGACCCAGTACTTC.

This clonotype has a count of ten or more. This chain links TRBV15 with TRBJ1-6; 11 bases agree with TRBD1. The V gene's germline CDR1 is LNHNV and CDR2 YYDKDF (reference sequence). After removal of 4 bases from V and 10 bases from J, the junction contained 3 bases not matched to a gene. CDR3 length equals 14 residues. The CDR3 sequence: CATSTGTGGSPLHF. The CDR3 nucleotides are TGTGCCACCAGCACCGGGACAGGGGGATCACCCCTCCACTTT.

This clonotype was counted between two and nine times. The rearrangement uses TRBV29-1 and TRBJ2-2, with a weak D call TRBD2 (7 bases). Germline CDR1 SQVTM, CDR2 ANQGSEA. V dropped 5 bases and J dropped 7 bases, with 14 bases sitting between them. The length of the CDR3 is 13 residues. CDR3: CSVTTGGSGELFF. CDR3 coding DNA: TGCAGCGTTACTACGGGGGGCAGCGGGGAGCTGTTTTTT.

The chain uses TRBV20-1 and TRBJ2-1, with 8 bases lining up with TRBD1. Germline-derived CDR1 and CDR2 are DFQATT and SNEGSKA (reference sequence). Unmatched junction bases numbered 19, after V lost 2 bases and J lost 1 base. The CDR3 is 20 residues long. The CDR3 reads CSARPPPGQDHIASYNEQFF. The CDR3 DNA reads TGCAGTGCTAGACCCCCTCCGGGACAGGATCACATAGCTTCCTACAATGAGCAGTTCTTC.

The chain carries TRBV29-1 and TRBJ1-2; 8 positions agree with TRBD1. V shed 5 bases, J shed 3 bases, and the junction held 5 bases outside the gene matches. There are 13 residues in the CDR3. Germline lookup yields CDR1 SQVTM and CDR2 ANQGSEA. The CDR3 bases are TGCAGCGTTAAATCGGACAGGGACTATGGCTACACCTTC. Its protein product is CSVKSDRDYGYTF.

V and J are TRBV10-3 and TRBJ2-5, with a weak D call TRBD2 (6 bases). The length of the CDR3 is 12 residues. Germline V gene sequence: CDR1 ENHRY, CDR2 SYGVKD. The chain's CDR3 is CARDTGGETQYF. The CDR3 coding sequence is TGTGCTAGAGATACCGGGGGAGAGACCCAGTACTTC.

The rearrangement joins TRBV7-4 to TRBJ2-3; D uncertain. V lost 8 bases and J 3 bases, leaving 9 bases between the germline ends. Germline assignment: CDR1 SGHVT and CDR2 SQSDAQ. The length of the CDR3 is 12 residues. The CDR3 DNA follows: TGTGCCAGCGCGCAGGTAACAGATACGCAGTATTTT. Translating gives CASAQVTDTQYF.

This chain uses TRBV7-9 with TRBJ1-2; weak D call: TRBD1 (5 bases). Deletions cut 2 bases from V and 7 bases from J, with 11 bases between. The CDR3 spans 13 residues. Germline V gene sequence: CDR1 SEHNR, CDR2 FQNEAQ (reference sequence). The CDR3 loop reads CASSLRGLGGYTF. CDR3 nucleotides: TGTGCCAGCAGCTTACGGGGGTTGGGTGGCTACACCTTC.

There are many counts of this clonotype. The chain couples TRBV12-3 or TRBV12-4 to TRBJ1-4; no reliable D call. CDR3 length: 16 amino acids. Trimming stripped 0 bases from V and 5 bases from J, with 13 bases between. This chain's CDR3 is CASSLASGELNEKLFF. The CDR3 nucleotides read TGTGCCAGCAGTTTAGCCTCTGGGGAATTGAATGAAAAACTGTTTTTT.

This clonotype was observed many times. CDR3 in amino acids: CSASAGTYYGYTF. For the CDR3, the DNA is TGCAGTGCTAGTGCAGGGACCTACTATGGCTACACCTTC. J is TRBJ1-2 and V is TRBV20-1; the D gene is possibly TRBD1 (5 bases). CDR3 size: 13 residues. Germline CDR1 and CDR2: DFQATT and SNEGSKA (reference sequence). Trimming removed 3 bases from V and 3 bases from J, with 11 bases in between.